This TCR beta chain was documented in a study of STAT3 mutations in large granular lymphocyte leukemia. Study-wide results and limits: Every T-cell large granular lymphocyte leukemia patient had at least one immunodominant TCR beta clonotype.

Each sample's TCRbeta library yielded on average approximately 41,000 productive templates. The table came from immunoSEQ multiplex PCR; TCRdb's copy has only in-frame clones and leaves some out. The sample contains over 10,000 clones, 81% of which appear only once. With regard to this clone: Its antigen is not known.

Germline V gene data show CDR1 as SGHRS and CDR2 as YFSETQ. With V trimmed by 0 bases and J by 2 bases, 4 bases remained unmatched. The CDR3 extends over 16 amino acids. This chain joins TRBV5-1 and TRBJ1-4; TRBD1 matches at 7 bases. This receptor was obtained from a man between 60 and 75 years old with T-cell large granular lymphocyte leukemia. Some clones in this sample may be carry-over from other donors' samples. Material: peripheral blood mononuclear cells. CDR3 sequence (DNA): TGCGCCAGCAGCTTGGGACAGGGTCTTACTAATGAAAAACTGTTTTTT. Protein: CASSLGQGLTNEKLFF.